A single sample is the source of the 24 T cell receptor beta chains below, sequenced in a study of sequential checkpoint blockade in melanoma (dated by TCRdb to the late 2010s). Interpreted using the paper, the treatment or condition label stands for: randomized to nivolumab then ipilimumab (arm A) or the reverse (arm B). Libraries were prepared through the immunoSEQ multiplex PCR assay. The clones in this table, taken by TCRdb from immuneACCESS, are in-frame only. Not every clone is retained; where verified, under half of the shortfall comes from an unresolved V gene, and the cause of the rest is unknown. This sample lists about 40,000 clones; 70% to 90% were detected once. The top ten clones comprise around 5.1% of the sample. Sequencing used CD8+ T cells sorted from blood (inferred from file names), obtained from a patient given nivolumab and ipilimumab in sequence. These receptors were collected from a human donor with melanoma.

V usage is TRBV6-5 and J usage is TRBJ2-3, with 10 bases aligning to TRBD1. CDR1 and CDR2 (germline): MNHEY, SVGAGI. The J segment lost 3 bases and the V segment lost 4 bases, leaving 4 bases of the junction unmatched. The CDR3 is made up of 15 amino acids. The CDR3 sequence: CASSSLDRGTDTQYF. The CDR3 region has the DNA TGTGCCAGCAGTTCCTTGGACAGGGGGACAGATACGCAGTATTTT.

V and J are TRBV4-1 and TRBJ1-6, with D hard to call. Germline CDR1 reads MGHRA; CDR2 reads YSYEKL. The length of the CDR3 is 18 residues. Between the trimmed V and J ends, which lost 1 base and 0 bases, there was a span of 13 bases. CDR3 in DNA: TGCGCCAGCAGCCAAGTGGCCCCCGAAAGCTCCTATAATTCACCCCTCCACTTT. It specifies CASSQVAPESSYNSPLHF.

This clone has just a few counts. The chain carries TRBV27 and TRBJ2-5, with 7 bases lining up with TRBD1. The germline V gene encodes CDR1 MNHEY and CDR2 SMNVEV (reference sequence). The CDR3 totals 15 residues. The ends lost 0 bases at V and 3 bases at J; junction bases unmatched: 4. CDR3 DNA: TGTGCCAGCAGTTTATCGGAGACAGGGAAAGAGACCCAGTACTTC. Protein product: CASSLSETGKETQYF.

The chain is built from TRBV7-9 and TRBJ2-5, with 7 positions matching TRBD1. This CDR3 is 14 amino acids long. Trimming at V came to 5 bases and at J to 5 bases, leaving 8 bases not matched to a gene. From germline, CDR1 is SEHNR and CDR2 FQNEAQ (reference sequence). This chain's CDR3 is CASSPRQGYETQYF. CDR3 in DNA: TGTGCCAGCAGCCCTCGACAGGGTTATGAGACCCAGTACTTC.

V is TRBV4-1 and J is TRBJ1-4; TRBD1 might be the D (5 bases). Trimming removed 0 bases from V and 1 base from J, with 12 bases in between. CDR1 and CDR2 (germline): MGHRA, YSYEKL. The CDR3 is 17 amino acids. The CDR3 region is CASSQDNGRETNEKLFF. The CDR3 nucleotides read TGCGCCAGCAGCCAAGATAACGGCAGGGAAACTAATGAAAAACTGTTTTTT.

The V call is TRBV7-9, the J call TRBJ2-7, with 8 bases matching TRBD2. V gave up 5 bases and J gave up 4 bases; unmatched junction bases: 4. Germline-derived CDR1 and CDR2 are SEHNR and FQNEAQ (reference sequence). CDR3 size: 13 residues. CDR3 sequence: CASSPGGRYEQYF. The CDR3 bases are TGTGCCAGCAGCCCGGGGGGGCGGTACGAGCAGTACTTC.

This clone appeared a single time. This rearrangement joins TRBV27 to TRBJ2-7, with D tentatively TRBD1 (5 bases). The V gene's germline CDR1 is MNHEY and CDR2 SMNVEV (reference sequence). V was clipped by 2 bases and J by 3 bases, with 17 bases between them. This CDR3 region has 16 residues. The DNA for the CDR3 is TGTGCCAGCAGTTTAGGCGGCGCAGGGCATTTCTACGAGCAGTACTTC. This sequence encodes CASSLGGAGHFYEQYF.

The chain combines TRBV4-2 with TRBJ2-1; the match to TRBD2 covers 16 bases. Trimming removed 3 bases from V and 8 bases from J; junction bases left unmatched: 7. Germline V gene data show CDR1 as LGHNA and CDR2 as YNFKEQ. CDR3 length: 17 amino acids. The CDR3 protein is CASSQPGLAGGPDEQFF. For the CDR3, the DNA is TGTGCCAGCAGCCAGCCGGGACTAGCGGGGGGGCCCGATGAGCAGTTCTTC.

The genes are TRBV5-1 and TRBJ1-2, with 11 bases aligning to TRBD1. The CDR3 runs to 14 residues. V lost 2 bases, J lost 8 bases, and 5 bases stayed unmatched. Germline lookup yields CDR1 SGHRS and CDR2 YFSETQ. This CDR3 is CASSLGQGAGGYTF. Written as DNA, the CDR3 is TGCGCCAGCAGCTTAGGACAGGGGGCCGGGGGCTACACCTTC.

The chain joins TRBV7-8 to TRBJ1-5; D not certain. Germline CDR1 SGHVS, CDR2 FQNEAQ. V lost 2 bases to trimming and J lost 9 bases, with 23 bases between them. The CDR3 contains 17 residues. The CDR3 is CASSLYGVSHLRGPQHF. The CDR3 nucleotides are TGTGCCAGCAGCTTATATGGGGTCAGCCACCTCCGGGGGCCCCAGCATTTT.

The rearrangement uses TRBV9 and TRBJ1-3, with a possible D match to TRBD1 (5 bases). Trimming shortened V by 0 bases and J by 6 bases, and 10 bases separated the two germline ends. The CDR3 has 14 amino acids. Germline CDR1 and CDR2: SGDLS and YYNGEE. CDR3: CASSVESGKNTIYF. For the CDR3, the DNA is TGTGCCAGCAGCGTAGAATCAGGGAAAAACACCATATATTTT. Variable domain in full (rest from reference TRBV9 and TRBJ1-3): DSGVTQTPKHLITATGQRVTLRCSPRSGDLSVYWYQQSLDQGLQFLIQYYNGEERAKGNILERFSAQQFPDLHSELNLSSLELGDSALYFCASSVESGKNTIYFGEGSWLTVV.

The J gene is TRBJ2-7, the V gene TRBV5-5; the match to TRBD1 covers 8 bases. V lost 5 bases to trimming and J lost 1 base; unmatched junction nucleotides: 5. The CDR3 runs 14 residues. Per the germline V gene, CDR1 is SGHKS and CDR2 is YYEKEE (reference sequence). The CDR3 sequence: CASRIGQGSYEQYF. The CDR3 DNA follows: TGTGCCAGCAGAATCGGACAGGGTTCCTACGAGCAGTACTTC.

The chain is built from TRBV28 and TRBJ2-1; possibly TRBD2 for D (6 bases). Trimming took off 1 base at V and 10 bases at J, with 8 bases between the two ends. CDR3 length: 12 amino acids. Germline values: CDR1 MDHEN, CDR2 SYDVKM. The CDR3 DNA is TGTGCCAGCAGTTTATTGGGACTCGAGCAGTTCTTC. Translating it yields CASSLLGLEQFF.

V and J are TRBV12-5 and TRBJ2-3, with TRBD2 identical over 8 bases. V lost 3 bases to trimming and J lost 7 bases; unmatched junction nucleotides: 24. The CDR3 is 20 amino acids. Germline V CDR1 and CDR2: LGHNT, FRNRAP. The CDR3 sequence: CASGFHLTTGSGGGSHTQYF. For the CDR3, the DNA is TGTGCTAGTGGTTTCCACCTCACCACAGGTTCAGGCGGGGGGTCCCATACGCAGTATTTT.

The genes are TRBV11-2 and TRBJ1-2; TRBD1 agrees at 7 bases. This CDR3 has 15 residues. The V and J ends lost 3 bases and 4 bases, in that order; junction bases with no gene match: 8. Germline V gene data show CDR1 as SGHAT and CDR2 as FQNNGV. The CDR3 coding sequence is TGTGCCAGCAGCTTCGGAGGGGGCGCCTCCTATGGCTACACCTTC. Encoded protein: CASSFGGGASYGYTF.

CDR3 region: CASSHELAGGYNEQFF. The CDR3 DNA sequence: TGTGCCAGCAGCCATGAACTAGCGGGGGGCTACAATGAGCAGTTCTTC. The V and J genes are TRBV14 and TRBJ2-1; 12 nucleotides match TRBD2. V shed 3 bases, J shed 3 bases, and the junction held 3 bases outside the gene matches. Germline CDR1 reads SGHDN; CDR2 reads FVKESK. The CDR3 runs 16 residues.

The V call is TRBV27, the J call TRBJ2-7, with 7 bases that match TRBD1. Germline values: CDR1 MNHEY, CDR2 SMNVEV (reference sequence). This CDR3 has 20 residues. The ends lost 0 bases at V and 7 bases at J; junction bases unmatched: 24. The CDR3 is CASSLSPPLSDRVASEEQYF. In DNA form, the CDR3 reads TGTGCCAGCAGTTTATCGCCCCCCCTTTCCGACAGGGTAGCATCGGAGGAGCAGTACTTC.

Here the CDR3 DNA reads TGTGCCAGCAGCTTAACCGGGGTTGATTCACCCCTCCACTTT. This gives the protein CASSLTGVDSPLHF. V gene TRBV7-9 combines with J gene TRBJ1-6; no definite D call. The CDR3 is made up of 14 amino acids. V was shortened by 2 bases and J by 8 bases, with 10 bases between the two germline ends. Germline-derived CDR1 and CDR2 are SEHNR and FQNEAQ (reference sequence).

The CDR3 region is CASSLGFSGSKYEQYF. The CDR3 DNA follows: TGTGCCAGCAGCTTAGGGTTTAGCGGGTCTAAATACGAGCAGTACTTC. The chain employs TRBV7-9 and TRBJ2-7; 7 bases line up with TRBD2. The CDR3 is 16 amino acids. J gave up 4 bases and V 1 base, and 10 bases lay outside the gene matches. Germline V gives CDR1 SEHNR, CDR2 FQNEAQ (reference sequence).

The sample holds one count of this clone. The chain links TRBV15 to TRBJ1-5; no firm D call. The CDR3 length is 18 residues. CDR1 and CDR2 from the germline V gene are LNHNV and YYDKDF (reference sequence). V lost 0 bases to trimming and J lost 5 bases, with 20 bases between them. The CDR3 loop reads CATSREVGLSGTYQPQHF. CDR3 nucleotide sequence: TGTGCCACCAGCAGAGAGGTTGGGCTGTCGGGAACCTATCAGCCCCAGCATTTT.

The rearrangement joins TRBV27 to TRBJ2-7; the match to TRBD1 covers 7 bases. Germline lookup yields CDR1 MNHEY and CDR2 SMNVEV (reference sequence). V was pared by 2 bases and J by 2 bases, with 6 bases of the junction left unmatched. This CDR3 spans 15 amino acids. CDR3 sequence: CASSLNPTGPYEQYF. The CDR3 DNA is TGTGCCAGCAGTTTAAACCCGACAGGGCCCTACGAGCAGTACTTC.

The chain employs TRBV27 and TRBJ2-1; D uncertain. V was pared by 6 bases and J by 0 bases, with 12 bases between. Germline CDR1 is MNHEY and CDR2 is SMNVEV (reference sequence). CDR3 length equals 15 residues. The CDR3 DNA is TGTGCCAGCAGCCTATGGGCGAGCTCCTACAATGAGCAGTTCTTC. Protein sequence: CASSLWASSYNEQFF.

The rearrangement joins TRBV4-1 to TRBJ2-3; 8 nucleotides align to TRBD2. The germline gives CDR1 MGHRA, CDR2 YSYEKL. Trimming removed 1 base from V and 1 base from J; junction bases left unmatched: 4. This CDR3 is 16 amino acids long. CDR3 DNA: TGCGCCAGCAGCCAAGTGCAAGCGGGGGGCACAGATACGCAGTATTTT. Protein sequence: CASSQVQAGGTDTQYF.

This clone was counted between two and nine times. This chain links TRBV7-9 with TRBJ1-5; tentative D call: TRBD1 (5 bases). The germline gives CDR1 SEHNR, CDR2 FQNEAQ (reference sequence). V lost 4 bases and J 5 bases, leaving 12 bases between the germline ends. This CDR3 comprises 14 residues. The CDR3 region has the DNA TGTGCCAGCAGCTCTGGACAAGGGGATCAGCCCCAGCATTTT. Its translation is CASSSGQGDQPQHF.